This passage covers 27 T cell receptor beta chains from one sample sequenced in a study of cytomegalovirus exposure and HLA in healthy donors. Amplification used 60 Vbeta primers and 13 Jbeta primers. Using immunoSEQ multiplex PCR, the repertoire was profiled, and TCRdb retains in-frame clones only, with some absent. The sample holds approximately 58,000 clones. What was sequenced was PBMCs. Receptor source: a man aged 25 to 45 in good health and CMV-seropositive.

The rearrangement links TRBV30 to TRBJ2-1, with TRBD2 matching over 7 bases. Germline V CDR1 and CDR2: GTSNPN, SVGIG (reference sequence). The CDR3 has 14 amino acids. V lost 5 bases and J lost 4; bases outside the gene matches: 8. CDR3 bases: TGTGCCTGGTCGGGACTAACGACATACAATGAGCAGTTCTTC. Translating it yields CAWSGLTTYNEQFF.

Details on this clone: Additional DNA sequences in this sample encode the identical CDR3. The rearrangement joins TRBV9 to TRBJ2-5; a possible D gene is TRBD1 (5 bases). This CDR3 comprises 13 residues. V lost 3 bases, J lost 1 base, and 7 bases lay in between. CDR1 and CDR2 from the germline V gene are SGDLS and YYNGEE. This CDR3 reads CASSATGQETQYF. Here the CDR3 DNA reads TGTGCCAGCAGCGCAACAGGCCAAGAGACCCAGTACTTC.

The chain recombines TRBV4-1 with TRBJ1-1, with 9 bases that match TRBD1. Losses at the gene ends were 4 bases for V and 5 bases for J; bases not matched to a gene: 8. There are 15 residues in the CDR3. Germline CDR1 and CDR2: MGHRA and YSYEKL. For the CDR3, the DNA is TGCGCCAGCAGCCGTGCTGGGACAGGGCGAACTGAAGCTTTCTTT. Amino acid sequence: CASSRAGTGRTEAFF.

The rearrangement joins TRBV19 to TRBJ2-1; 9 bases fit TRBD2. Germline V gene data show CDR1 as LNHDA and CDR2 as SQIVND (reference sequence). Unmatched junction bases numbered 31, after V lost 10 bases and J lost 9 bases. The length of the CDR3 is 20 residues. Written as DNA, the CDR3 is TGTGCCACTTACTCTCCGGGCTCTCGGGGGGGCGGCGGGAGGGTGACTGAGCAGTTCTTC. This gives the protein CATYSPGSRGGGGRVTEQFF.

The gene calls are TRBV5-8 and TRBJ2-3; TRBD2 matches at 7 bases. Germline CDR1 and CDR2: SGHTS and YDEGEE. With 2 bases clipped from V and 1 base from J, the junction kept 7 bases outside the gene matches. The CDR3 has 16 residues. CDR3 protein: CASSLWPSGGTDTQYF. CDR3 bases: TGTGCCAGCAGCTTATGGCCTAGCGGAGGCACAGATACGCAGTATTTT.

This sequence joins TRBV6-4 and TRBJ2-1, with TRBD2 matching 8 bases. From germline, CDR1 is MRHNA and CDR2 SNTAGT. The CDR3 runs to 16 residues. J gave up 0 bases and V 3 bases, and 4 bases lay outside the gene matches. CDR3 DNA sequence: TGTGCCAGCAGTGAAACCGGGACTAGCTCCTACAATGAGCAGTTCTTC. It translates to CASSETGTSSYNEQFF.

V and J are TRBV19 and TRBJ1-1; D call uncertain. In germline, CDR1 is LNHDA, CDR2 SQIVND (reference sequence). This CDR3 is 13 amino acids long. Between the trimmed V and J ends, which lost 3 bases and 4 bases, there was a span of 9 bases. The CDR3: CASSIVVATEAFF. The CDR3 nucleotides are TGTGCCAGTAGTATTGTGGTGGCCACTGAAGCTTTCTTT.

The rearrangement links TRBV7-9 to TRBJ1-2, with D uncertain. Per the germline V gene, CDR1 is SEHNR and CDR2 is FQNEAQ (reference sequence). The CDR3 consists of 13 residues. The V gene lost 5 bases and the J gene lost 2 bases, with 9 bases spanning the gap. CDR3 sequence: CASSDSGNYGYTF. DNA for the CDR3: TGTGCCAGCAGCGATAGCGGGAACTATGGCTACACCTTC.

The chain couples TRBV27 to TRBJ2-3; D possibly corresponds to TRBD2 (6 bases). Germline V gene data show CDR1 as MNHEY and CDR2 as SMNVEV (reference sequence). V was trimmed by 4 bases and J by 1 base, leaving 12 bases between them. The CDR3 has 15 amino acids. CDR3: CASSSTSWGTDTQYF. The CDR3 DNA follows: TGTGCCAGCAGTTCCACTAGCTGGGGCACAGATACGCAGTATTTT.

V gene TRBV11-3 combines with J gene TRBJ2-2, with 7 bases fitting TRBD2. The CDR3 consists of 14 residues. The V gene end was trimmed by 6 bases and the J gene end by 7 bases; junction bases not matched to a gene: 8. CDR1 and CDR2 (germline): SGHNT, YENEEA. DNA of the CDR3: TGTGCCAGCAGTCCGCGGGAGAGGAACGGGGAGCTGTTTTTT. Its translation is CASSPRERNGELFF.

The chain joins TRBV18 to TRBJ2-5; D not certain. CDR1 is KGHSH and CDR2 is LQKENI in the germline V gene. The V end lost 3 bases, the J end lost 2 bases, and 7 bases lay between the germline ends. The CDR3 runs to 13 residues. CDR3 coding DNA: TGTGCCAGCTCACCCTCCAGACAAGAGACCCAGTACTTC. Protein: CASSPSRQETQYF.

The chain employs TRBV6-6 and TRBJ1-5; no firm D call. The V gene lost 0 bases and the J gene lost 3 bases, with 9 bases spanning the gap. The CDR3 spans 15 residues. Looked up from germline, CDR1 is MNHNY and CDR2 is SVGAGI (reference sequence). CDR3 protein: CASSYSGGNNQPQHF. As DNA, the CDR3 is TGTGCCAGCAGTTACTCCGGAGGGAACAATCAGCCCCAGCATTTT.

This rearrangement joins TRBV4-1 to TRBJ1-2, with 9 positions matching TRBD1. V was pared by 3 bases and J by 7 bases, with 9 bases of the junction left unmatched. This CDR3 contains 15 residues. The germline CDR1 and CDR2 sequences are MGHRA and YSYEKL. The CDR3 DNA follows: TGCGCCAGCAGCCATCACGGACAGGGGACTAGTGGCTACACCTTC. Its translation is CASSHHGQGTSGYTF.

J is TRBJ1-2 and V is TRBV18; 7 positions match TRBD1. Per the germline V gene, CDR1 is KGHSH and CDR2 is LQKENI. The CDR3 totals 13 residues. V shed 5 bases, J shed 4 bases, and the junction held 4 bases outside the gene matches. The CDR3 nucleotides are TGTGCCAGCTCAATGGACAGGACCTATGGCTACACCTTC. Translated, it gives CASSMDRTYGYTF.

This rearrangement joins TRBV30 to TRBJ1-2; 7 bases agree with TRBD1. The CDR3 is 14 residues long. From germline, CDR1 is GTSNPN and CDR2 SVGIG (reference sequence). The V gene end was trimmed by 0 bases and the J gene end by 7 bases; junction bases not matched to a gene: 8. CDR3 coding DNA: TGTGCCTGGAGTGTGGGCCCACAGGGGTCTGGCTACACCTTC. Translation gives CAWSVGPQGSGYTF.

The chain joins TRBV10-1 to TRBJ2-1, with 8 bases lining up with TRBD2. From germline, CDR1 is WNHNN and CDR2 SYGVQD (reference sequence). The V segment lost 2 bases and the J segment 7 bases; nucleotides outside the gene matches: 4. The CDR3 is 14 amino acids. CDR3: CASSEREGRNEQFF. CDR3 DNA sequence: TGCGCCAGCAGTGAGCGGGAGGGCCGGAATGAGCAGTTCTTC.

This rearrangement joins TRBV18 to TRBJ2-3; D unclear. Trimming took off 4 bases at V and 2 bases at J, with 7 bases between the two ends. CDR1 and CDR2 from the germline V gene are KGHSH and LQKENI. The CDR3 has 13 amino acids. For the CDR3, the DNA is TGTGCCAGCTCACAGCACCCCACAGATACGCAGTATTTT. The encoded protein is CASSQHPTDTQYF.

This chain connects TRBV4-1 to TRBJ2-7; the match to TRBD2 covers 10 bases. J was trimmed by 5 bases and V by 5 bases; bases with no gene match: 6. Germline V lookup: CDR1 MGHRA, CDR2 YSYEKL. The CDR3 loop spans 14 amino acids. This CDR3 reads CASSFLAGVHEQYF. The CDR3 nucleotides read TGCGCCAGCAGCTTTCTAGCGGGAGTTCACGAGCAGTACTTC.

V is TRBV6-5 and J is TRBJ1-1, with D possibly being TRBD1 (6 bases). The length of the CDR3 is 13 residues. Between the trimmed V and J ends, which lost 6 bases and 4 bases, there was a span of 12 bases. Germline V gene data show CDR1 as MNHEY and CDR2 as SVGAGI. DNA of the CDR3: TGTGCCAGCAGCAGCGGGGGGCTCACTGAAGCTTTCTTT. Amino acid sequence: CASSSGGLTEAFF.

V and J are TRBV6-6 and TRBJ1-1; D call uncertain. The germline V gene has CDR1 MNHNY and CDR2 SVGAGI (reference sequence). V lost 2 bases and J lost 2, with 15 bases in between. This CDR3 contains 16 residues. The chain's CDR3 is CASSYPRDKPNTEAFF. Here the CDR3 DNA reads TGTGCCAGCAGTTACCCCAGAGACAAGCCCAACACTGAAGCTTTCTTT.

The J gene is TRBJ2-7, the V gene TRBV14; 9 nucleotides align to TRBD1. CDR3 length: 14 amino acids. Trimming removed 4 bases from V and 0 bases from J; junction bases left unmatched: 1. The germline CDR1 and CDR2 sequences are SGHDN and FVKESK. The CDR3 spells CASSPGQGSYEQYF. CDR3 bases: TGTGCCAGCAGCCCGGGACAGGGCTCCTACGAGCAGTACTTC.

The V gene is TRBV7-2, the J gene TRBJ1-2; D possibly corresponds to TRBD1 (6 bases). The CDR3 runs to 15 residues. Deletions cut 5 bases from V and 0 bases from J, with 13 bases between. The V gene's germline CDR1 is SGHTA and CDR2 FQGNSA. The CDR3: CASSTRQATNYGYTF. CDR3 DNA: TGTGCCAGCAGCACCCGACAGGCGACTAACTATGGCTACACCTTC.

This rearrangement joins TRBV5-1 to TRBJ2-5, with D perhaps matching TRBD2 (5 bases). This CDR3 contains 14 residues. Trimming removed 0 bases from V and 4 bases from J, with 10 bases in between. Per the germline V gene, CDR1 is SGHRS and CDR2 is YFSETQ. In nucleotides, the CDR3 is TGCGCCAGCAGCTTGGAATGGGAGAGAGAGACCCAGTACTTC. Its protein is CASSLEWERETQYF.

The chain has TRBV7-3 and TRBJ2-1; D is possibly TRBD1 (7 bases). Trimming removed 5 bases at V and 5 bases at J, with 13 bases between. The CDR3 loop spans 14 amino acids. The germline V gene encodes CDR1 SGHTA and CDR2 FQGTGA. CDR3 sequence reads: CASSPQGGDNEQFF. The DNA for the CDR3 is TGTGCCAGCAGCCCCCAGGGGGGTGACAATGAGCAGTTCTTC.

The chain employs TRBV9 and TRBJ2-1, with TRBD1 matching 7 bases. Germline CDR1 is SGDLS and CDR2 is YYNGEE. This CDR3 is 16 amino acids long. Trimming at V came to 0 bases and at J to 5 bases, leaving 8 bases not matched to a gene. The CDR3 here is CASSVAGIGTDNEQFF. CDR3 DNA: TGTGCCAGCAGCGTAGCCGGAATAGGGACAGACAATGAGCAGTTCTTC.

The CDR3 loop is CASSLSTYNEQFF. The CDR3 nucleotides are TGTGCCAGCAGCTTAAGCACCTACAATGAGCAGTTCTTC. This chain uses TRBV7-2 with TRBJ2-1, with D unclear. Trimming cost V 2 bases and J 2 bases, with 4 bases left between them. There are 13 residues in the CDR3. Germline CDR1 is SGHTA and CDR2 is FQGNSA.

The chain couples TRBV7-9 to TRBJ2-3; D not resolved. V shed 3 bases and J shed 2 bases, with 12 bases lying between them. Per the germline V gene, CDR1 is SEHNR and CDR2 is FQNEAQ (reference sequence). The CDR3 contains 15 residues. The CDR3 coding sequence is TGTGCCAGCAGCTTCGAGCCTAAAAACACAGATACGCAGTATTTT. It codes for CASSFEPKNTDTQYF.